The entry that follows covers one T cell receptor (beta chain) sequence. Its specificity is unknown. These data come from a study of T-cell memory formation after mild COVID-19. Study as a whole: Largely donor-specific TCR clusters were found.

A single record per CDR3 protein comes from TCRdb applying MiXCR to the 5' RACE reads. The profile covers some 130,000 distinct CDR3 sequences, with 16% appearing a single time and approximately 15% taken by the ten largest. Study-wide points: Researchers could not confirm that second-wave clones peaking on day 37 targeted SARS-CoV-2. Clones shrinking from day 15 to 85 showed even CD4/CD8 mixes; later expanders tilted CD4+.

This CDR3 comprises 13 residues. The V and J ends lost 5 bases and 1 base respectively, with 8 bases between them. Per the germline V gene, CDR1 is SGHAT and CDR2 is FQNNGV. The rearrangement links TRBV11-2 to TRBJ1-1; D remains ambiguous. This clonotype originated in an adult woman who had mild COVID-19 (a few samples of this study predate the infection). Cell type and time point are not known. Sequenced sample: PBMCs or a T cell subset sorted from them (not recorded which). The CDR3 nucleotides read TGTGCCAGCAGCATCCGGGGGAACACTGAAGCTTTCTTT. Translating it yields CASSIRGNTEAFF.